The clone carrying this TCR beta chain was observed a few times. What it binds is not known. The second PCR ran about 6 to 12 cycles with a sample-barcoded 5' primer and J-beta primers. At least 2.5 million CDR3-containing paired-end reads were obtained per sample. Using its own MiXCR run on the 5' RACE reads, TCRdb lists one record per CDR3 protein. This sample has roughly 640,000 distinct CDR3 sequences; less than 35% occur once, and the top ten carry approximately 14%. The data are from a study of blood T cells in healthy people across ages. The donors, aged about 6 to 95, were healthy Caucasians from Russia. Study-wide results and caveats: The study lacked donor CMV status, which possibly confounded expanded clonotype changes.

The specimen sequenced was blood. The receptor comes from an elderly woman in good health.

For the CDR3, the DNA is TGTGCCTGGAGGGCGAGTTCTGGGACTGAAGCTTTCTTT. This codes for CAWRASSGTEAFF. The J gene is TRBJ1-1, the V gene TRBV30, with D uncertain. The length of the CDR3 is 13 residues. In germline, CDR1 is GTSNPN, CDR2 SVGIG (reference sequence). Trimming cost V 3 bases and J 5 bases, with 13 bases left between them.